These 14 T cell receptor beta chains were all obtained from the same sample, sequenced in a study of tumor and adjacent non-tumor tissue in lung cancer. TCRbeta libraries were built with three rounds of nested PCR, modified from ARM-PCR. TCRdb re-derived calls from the multiplex PCR reads in MiXCR, one entry per CDR3 protein. The sample gives approximately 75,000 distinct CDR3 sequences, over 70% of which show up once; about an eighth is in the top ten. No cell sorting was done before RNA was extracted from the tissue. The sample consisted of lung tumor tissue. All receptors come from a woman between 45 and 65 years old with non-small cell lung cancer.

Notes on this clonotype: This likely comes from a read error, as the CDR3 has no conserved phenylalanine or tryptophan at its end. No DNA is shown, since the ends of the CDR3 on it are uncertain; the CDR3 is the one TCRdb lists. V gene TRBV12-3 or TRBV12-4 combines with J gene TRBJ2-2. The CDR3 length is 15 residues, termini included. CDR3 protein: CASSIAGANTGEPFL.

As for this clonotype: No conserved phenylalanine or tryptophan is present at the end of the CDR3, so a read error is the likely explanation. The chain joins TRBV5-1 to TRBJ2-7; perhaps TRBD2 as D (6 bases). The length of the CDR3 is 15 residues. With 0 bases removed from V and 4 bases from J, the gap between germline ends came to 14 bases. CDR1 SGHRS and CDR2 YFSETQ come from the germline V gene. For the CDR3, the DNA is TGCGCCAGCAGCTTGGCCGGTGGAGGGTGGTACGAGCAGTACTCC. Translation: CASSLAGGGWYEQYS.

In its sample, this clonotype was seen once. An end of the junction differs from the germline gene, which may be a read error. V and J are TRBV6-4 and TRBJ1-5; the D is unclear. This CDR3 has 13 amino acids. Germline CDR1 reads MRHNA; CDR2 reads SNTAGT. CDR3 in DNA: TGTGCCAGCAGTGAGGGTAGCAATCACCCCCAGCATTTT. This codes for CASSEGSNHPQHF.

As to this clonotype: Since no conserved phenylalanine or tryptophan closes the CDR3, a read error is the likely cause. No DNA is shown, since the ends of the CDR3 on it are uncertain; the CDR3 is the one TCRdb lists. The chain recombines TRBV30 with TRBJ2-6; TRBD1 is the table's D call and was not checked against the DNA. Germline CDR1 is GTSNPN and CDR2 is SVGIG (reference sequence). The CDR3 length equals 15 residues, ends included. This CDR3 reads CAWKVTGFGANVLTL.

Details on this clonotype: As the CDR3 is not closed by the conserved phenylalanine or tryptophan, this likely results from a read error. This sequence joins TRBV6-1 and TRBJ2-2; tentative D call: TRBD2 (5 bases). Trimming left V 2 bases short and J 6 bases short, with 13 bases between. CDR1 is MNHNS and CDR2 is SASEGT in the germline V gene. CDR3 length: 15 residues. CDR3 in amino acids: CASSEKGSSPGELFL. The CDR3 coding sequence is TGTGCCAGCAGTGAAAAAGGGAGCAGTCCCGGGGAGCTGTTTCTT.

A note on this clonotype: At one end the junction does not follow the germline gene, possibly because of a read error. This rearrangement joins TRBV4-1 to TRBJ2-3; 8 bases match TRBD2. The germline CDR1 and CDR2 sequences are MGHRA and YSYEKL. This CDR3 is built from 13 residues. CDR3 DNA: TGCGCCGGTCAGACTAGCGTCACAGATACGCACTATTTT. It specifies CAGQTSVTDTHYF.

In regard to this clonotype: The conserved phenylalanine or tryptophan is not found at the CDR3 terminus, so this likely reflects a read error. The V gene is TRBV28, the J gene TRBJ2-7, with 7 bases matching TRBD1. The V gene's germline CDR1 is MDHEN and CDR2 SYDVKM. The length of the CDR3 is 16 residues. The CDR3 is CDSSFPWTGSTYEQYL. For the CDR3, the DNA is TGTGACAGTAGTTTTCCCTGGACAGGCAGCACCTATGAGCAGTACTTA.

This clonotype has a single count. The chain couples TRBV6-5 to TRBJ2-2; D may match TRBD1 or TRBD2 (5 bases each). Germline lookup yields CDR1 MNHEY and CDR2 SVGAGI. The CDR3 totals 16 residues. Trimming removed 6 bases at V and 8 bases at J, with 22 bases between. The CDR3 DNA reads TGTGCCAGCAGCTCCGGGGCAGGATATTCCATAGGGGAGCTGTTTTTT. Its protein is CASSSGAGYSIGELFF.

Worth noting for this clonotype: The junction departs from germline at one end; a sequencing error may be responsible. CDR3 loop: CSSSQDRGVWEQYF. CDR3 bases: TGCTCCAGCAGCCAAGACAGAGGGGTCTGGGAGCAGTACTTC. V usage is TRBV4-1 and J usage is TRBJ2-7; D is tentatively TRBD1 or TRBD2 (5 bases each). CDR3 size: 14 residues. Germline V lookup: CDR1 MGHRA, CDR2 YSYEKL.

The sample holds one count of this clonotype. The junction departs from the called germline gene at one end, perhaps through a read error. This chain's CDR3 is CNARSSGGADYGQYF. The CDR3 bases are TGCAATGCTAGGTCCTCAGGGGGCGCGGACTACGGGCAGTATTTC. V usage is TRBV20-1 and J usage is TRBJ2-7, with 8 bases that match TRBD1. The CDR3 runs to 15 residues. Germline CDR1 is DFQATT and CDR2 is SNEGSKA (reference sequence).

On this clonotype itself: Lacking the conserved final phenylalanine or tryptophan, this CDR3 likely reflects a read error. The chain has TRBV6-2 or TRBV6-3 and TRBJ2-1; D possibly corresponds to TRBD2 (6 bases). Germline values: CDR1 MNHEY, CDR2 SVGEGT. The CDR3 totals 16 residues. Trimming shortened V by 10 bases and J by 1 base, and 20 bases separated the two germline ends. CDR3 amino acids: CANRWGGVTSYNEQFL. CDR3 DNA: TGTGCCAACAGGTGGGGCGGGGTGACGTCCTACAATGAGCAGTTCTTA.

As to this clonotype: Since no conserved phenylalanine or tryptophan closes the CDR3, a read error is the likely cause. This chain joins TRBV12-3 or TRBV12-4 and TRBJ1-4; D gene uncertain. The CDR3 totals 12 residues. The CDR3 bases are TGTGCCAGTAGTTTATGGGCTGAAAAACTGTTTTTA. Translation gives CASSLWAEKLFL.

With regard to this clonotype: A junction end diverges from the germline sequence, so it may reflect a read error. This chain connects TRBV29-1 to TRBJ1-4; the D gene is possibly TRBD1 (5 bases). The length of the CDR3 is 14 residues. Germline V gives CDR1 SQVTM, CDR2 ANQGSEA. The CDR3 DNA follows: TGCAGTGTTGTAGGTTCAGGGAGCAATGAAAAACTGTTTTTT. As protein: CSVVGSGSNEKLFF.

This clonotype appeared once. A read error may be the cause here, since a much bigger clone is one base away. The conserved final phenylalanine or tryptophan is absent from the CDR3, which likely points to a read error. The V and J genes are TRBV20-1 and TRBJ2-7; D is ambiguous. V lost 1 base and J lost 3, with 16 bases in between. The germline CDR1 and CDR2 sequences are DFQATT and SNEGSKA (reference sequence). This CDR3 region has 15 residues. The CDR3 DNA reads TGCAGTGCTAGAGGCTCAGAGGAAGGGATCTACGAGCAGTACTAC. This gives the protein CSARGSEEGIYEQYY.